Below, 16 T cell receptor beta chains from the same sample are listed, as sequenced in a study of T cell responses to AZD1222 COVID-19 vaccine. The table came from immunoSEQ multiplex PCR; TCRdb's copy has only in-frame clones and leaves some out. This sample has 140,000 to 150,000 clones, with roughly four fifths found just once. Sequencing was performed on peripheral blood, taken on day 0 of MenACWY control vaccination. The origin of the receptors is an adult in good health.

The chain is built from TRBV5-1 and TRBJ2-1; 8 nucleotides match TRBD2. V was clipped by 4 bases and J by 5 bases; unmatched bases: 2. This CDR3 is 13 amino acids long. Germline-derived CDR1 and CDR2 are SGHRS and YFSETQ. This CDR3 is CASSPLADNEQFF. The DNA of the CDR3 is TGCGCCAGCAGCCCACTAGCGGACAATGAGCAGTTCTTC.

The CDR3 loop reads CASKAQGGNTEAFF. The CDR3 DNA sequence: TGTGCCAGCAAAGCCCAAGGGGGGAACACTGAAGCTTTCTTT. This chain links TRBV28 with TRBJ1-1; perhaps TRBD1 as D (6 bases). The ends were cut back, 7 bases at V and 1 base at J, with 13 bases in the middle. The CDR3 loop spans 14 amino acids. The V gene's germline CDR1 is MDHEN and CDR2 SYDVKM.

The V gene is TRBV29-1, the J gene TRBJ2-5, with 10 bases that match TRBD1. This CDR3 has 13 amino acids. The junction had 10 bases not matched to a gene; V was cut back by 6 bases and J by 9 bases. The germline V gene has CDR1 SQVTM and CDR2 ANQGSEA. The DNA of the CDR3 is TGCAGCGTCCCGGACAGGGGGGTTCGGGCCCAGTACTTC. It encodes CSVPDRGVRAQYF.

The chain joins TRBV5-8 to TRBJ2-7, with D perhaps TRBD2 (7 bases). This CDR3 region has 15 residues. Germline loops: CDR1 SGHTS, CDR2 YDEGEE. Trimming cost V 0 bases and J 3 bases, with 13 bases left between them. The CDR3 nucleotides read TGTGCCAGCAGCTTGGGGGGGGGCGGAAACTACGAGCAGTACGTC. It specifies CASSLGGGGNYEQYV.

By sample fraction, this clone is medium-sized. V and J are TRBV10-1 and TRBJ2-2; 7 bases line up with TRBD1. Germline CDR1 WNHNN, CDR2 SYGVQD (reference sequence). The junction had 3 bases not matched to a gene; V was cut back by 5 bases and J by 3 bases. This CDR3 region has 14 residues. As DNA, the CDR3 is TGCGCCAGCAGTACGGGGACAGACACCGGGGAGCTGTTTTTT. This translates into CASSTGTDTGELFF.

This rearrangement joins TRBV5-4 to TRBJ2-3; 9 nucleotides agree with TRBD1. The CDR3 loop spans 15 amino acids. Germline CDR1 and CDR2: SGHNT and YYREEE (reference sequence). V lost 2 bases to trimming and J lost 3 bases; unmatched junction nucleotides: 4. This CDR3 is CASSLGTGTTDTQYF. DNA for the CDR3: TGTGCCAGCAGCTTAGGGACAGGGACAACAGATACGCAGTATTTT.

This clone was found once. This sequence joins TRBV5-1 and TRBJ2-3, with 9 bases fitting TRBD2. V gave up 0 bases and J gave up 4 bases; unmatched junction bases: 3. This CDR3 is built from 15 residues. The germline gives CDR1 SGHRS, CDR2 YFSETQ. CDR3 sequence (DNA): TGCGCCAGCAGCTTGGGTCGCGGGAGGGCAGATACGCAGTATTTT. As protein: CASSLGRGRADTQYF.

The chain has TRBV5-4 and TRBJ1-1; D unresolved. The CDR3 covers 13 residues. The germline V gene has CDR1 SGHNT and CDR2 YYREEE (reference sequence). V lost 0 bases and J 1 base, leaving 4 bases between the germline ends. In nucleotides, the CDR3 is TGTGCCAGCAGCTTGGGGGGGAACACTGAAGCTTTCTTT. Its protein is CASSLGGNTEAFF.

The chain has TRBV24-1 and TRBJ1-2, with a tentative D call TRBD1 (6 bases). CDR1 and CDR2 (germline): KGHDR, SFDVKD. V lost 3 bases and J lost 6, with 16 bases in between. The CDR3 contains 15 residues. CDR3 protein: CATSDVTGALDGYTF. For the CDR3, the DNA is TGTGCCACCAGTGATGTGACAGGTGCCCTCGATGGCTACACCTTC.

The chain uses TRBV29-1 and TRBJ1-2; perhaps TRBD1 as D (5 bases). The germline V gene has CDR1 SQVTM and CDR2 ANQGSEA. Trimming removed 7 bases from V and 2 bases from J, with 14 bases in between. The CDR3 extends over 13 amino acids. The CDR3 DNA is TGCAGCGCGACCGGGACGGTGAACTATGGCTACACCTTC. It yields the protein CSATGTVNYGYTF.

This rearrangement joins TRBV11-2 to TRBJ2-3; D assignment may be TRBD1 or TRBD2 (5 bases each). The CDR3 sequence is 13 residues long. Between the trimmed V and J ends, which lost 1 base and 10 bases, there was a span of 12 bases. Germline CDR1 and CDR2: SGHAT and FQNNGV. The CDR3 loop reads CASSLGGARAQYF. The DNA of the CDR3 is TGTGCCAGCAGCTTAGGAGGGGCACGAGCGCAGTATTTT.

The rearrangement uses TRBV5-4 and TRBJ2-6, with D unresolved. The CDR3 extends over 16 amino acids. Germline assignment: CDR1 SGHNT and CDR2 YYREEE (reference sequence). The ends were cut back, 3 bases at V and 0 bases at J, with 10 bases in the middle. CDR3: CASSSFLNSGANVLTF. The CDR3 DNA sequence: TGTGCCAGCAGCTCCTTTCTCAACTCTGGGGCCAACGTCCTGACTTTC.

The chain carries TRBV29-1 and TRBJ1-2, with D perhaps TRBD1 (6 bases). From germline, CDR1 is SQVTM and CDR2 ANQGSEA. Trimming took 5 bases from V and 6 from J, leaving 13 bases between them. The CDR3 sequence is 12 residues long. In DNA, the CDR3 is TGCAGCGTTACACAGGGTACCCATGGCTACACCTTC. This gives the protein CSVTQGTHGYTF.

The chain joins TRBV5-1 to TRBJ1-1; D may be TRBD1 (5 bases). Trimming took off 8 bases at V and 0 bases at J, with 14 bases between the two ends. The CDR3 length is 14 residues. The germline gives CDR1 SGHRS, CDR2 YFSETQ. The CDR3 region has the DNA TGCGCCAGTGCTCCCGGGGCAGTGAACACTGAAGCTTTCTTT. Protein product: CASAPGAVNTEAFF.

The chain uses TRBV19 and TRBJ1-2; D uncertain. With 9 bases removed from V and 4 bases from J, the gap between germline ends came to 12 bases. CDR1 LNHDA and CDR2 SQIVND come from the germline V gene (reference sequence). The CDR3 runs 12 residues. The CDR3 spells CASTKASYGYTF. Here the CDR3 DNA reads TGTGCCAGCACCAAGGCCAGCTATGGCTACACCTTC.

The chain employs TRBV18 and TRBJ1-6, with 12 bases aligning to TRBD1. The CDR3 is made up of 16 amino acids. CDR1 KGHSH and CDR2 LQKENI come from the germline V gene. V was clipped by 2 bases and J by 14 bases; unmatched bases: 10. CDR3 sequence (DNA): TGTGCCAGCTCACCATCGACCCGGGACAGGGGGCAAACCCTCCACTTT. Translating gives CASSPSTRDRGQTLHF.